Shown below are 27 T cell receptor beta chains from a single sample sequenced in a study of blood T cells in healthy people across ages (dated by TCRdb to the mid-2010s). Receptor libraries were prepared by 5' RACE. Instrument on record: Illumina HiSeq 2500. The second PCR ran for about 6 to 12 cycles and used a J-beta primer mix along with a sample-barcoded 5' primer. TCRdb cleaned the public reads at Q25 with fastp, built clones with MiXCR and kept in-frame beta chains. Each CDR3 protein gets just one entry, which takes the most common genes and DNA from the rows behind it. Recorded for this sample are about 640,000 distinct CDR3 sequences; less than 35% of them occurred a single time. The ten biggest clones cover less than 20% of the sample. Sequencing was done on a sample of blood. These receptor sequences come from a woman over 75 in good health.

In the case of this clonotype: A clone one base away is much larger, so this may be a read error. CDR3 coding DNA: TGTGCCAGCAGCAAAGAAGGACACCTCCAAGAGACCCAGTACTTC. This sequence encodes CASSKEGHLQETQYF. The chain links TRBV21-1 to TRBJ2-5; the table's D call, TRBD1, has no DNA check behind it. TRBV21-1 is reported as a pseudogene. CDR3 length: 15 residues.

The chain carries TRBV28 and TRBJ2-1; the D is unclear. The V end was cut by 4 bases, the J end by 5 bases, with 6 bases between. Germline lookup yields CDR1 MDHEN and CDR2 SYDVKM. The CDR3 contains 12 residues. The CDR3: CASSYDNNEQFF. DNA for the CDR3: TGTGCCAGCAGTTACGACAACAATGAGCAGTTCTTC.

Regarding this clonotype: A read error may explain this, as a much larger clone is one base away. The chain combines TRBV12-3 or TRBV12-4 with TRBJ1-6, with D possibly matching TRBD1 (6 bases). The CDR3 is 13 residues long. CDR3 nucleotides: TGTGCCGGCAGTGAAACAGGGAGTTCACCCCTCCACTTT. Its translation is CAGSETGSSPLHF.

The V call is TRBV7-2, the J call TRBJ2-3; 11 bases agree with TRBD2. Trimming removed 5 bases from V and 2 bases from J; junction bases left unmatched: 9. This CDR3 has 17 amino acids. Germline CDR1 SGHTA, CDR2 FQGNSA. CDR3 coding DNA: TGTGCCAGCAGCGCCAGACTAGCGGGGAGTTACACAGATACGCAGTATTTT. Amino acids: CASSARLAGSYTDTQYF.

This clonotype occurred many times. This chain links TRBV29-1 with TRBJ1-2; TRBD1 is a possible D gene (5 bases). V shed 3 bases and J shed 7 bases, with 6 bases lying between them. The CDR3 runs to 10 residues. Germline loops: CDR1 SQVTM, CDR2 ANQGSEA. The CDR3 bases are TGCAGCGTTGAGCAGGGTGGCTACACCTTC. Protein product: CSVEQGGYTF.

A few counts support this clonotype. Possible read error: a much larger clone is one base away. The rearrangement joins TRBV5-1 to TRBJ2-1, with D possibly matching TRBD2 (6 bases). The CDR3 is 15 amino acids. Germline V gives CDR1 SGHRS, CDR2 YFSETQ. V was pared by 3 bases and J by 8 bases, with 18 bases between. As DNA, the CDR3 is TGCGCCAGCAGCTGGGAGGTGTATGGTATCGATGAGCAGTTCTTC. Translating it yields CASSWEVYGIDEQFF.

With respect to this clonotype: Relative to the germline gene, one junction end is altered; a read error may explain this. This chain uses TRBV5-1 with TRBJ1-2; 8 nucleotides align to TRBD1. CDR1 is SGHRS, CDR2 YFSETQ, per germline. This CDR3 region has 14 residues. The CDR3 protein is CTSSPDRGGYGYTF. As DNA, the CDR3 is TGCACCAGCAGCCCTGACAGGGGTGGGTATGGCTACACCTTC.

The chain carries TRBV7-2 and TRBJ2-1, with D perhaps matching TRBD1 or TRBD2 (5 bases each). V was clipped by 0 bases and J by 4 bases, with 7 bases between them. This CDR3 has 14 residues. Germline V CDR1 and CDR2: SGHTA, FQGNSA. CDR3 bases: TGTGCCAGCAGCTTAGCTTGGGGGTACAATGAGCAGTTCTTC. It translates to CASSLAWGYNEQFF.

This clonotype was counted many times. The CDR3 is CSVDLDGGQHF. CDR3 DNA: TGCAGCGTTGATTTAGACGGGGGCCAGCATTTT. V gene TRBV29-1 combines with J gene TRBJ1-5, with D perhaps matching TRBD1 (5 bases). Trimming took off 3 bases at V and 12 bases at J, with 12 bases between the two ends. Germline values: CDR1 SQVTM, CDR2 ANQGSEA. The CDR3 runs to 11 residues.

This clonotype occurred many times. The V call is TRBV10-3, the J call TRBJ1-2; D is perhaps TRBD1 (6 bases). The CDR3 has 11 amino acids. From germline, CDR1 is ENHRY and CDR2 SYGVKD. V dropped 7 bases and J dropped 7 bases, with 10 bases sitting between them. DNA of the CDR3: TGTGCCATCAACGGGGGGCGTGGCTACACCTTC. This encodes CAINGGRGYTF.

This clonotype came up a few times. This chain connects TRBV28 to TRBJ1-6; D is possibly TRBD1 (6 bases). V was cut by 3 bases and J by 5 bases, with 20 bases left in between. CDR1 and CDR2 (germline): MDHEN, SYDVKM. The CDR3 sequence is 18 residues long. CDR3: CASSFLGTVRTDNSPLHF. CDR3 nucleotides: TGTGCCAGCAGTTTTCTCGGGACCGTGAGGACAGATAATTCACCCCTCCACTTT.

The rearrangement links TRBV29-1 to TRBJ1-1; D gene unclear. Deletions cut 6 bases from V and 4 bases from J, with 12 bases between. This CDR3 is 12 amino acids long. The V gene's germline CDR1 is SQVTM and CDR2 ANQGSEA. The CDR3 DNA sequence: TGCAGCGTCCATAACTTGGGCACTGAAGCTTTCTTT. This gives the protein CSVHNLGTEAFF.

This clonotype was found many times. The J gene is TRBJ2-3, the V gene TRBV3-1; D remains ambiguous. The V and J ends lost 8 bases and 5 bases respectively, with 14 bases between them. The germline gives CDR1 LGHDT, CDR2 YNNKEL (reference sequence). The CDR3 runs to 13 residues. The CDR3 reads CASVLAGEDTQYF. The CDR3 DNA is TGTGCCAGCGTTCTGGCAGGAGAAGATACGCAGTATTTT.

This clonotype was found many times. The V call is TRBV5-1, the J call TRBJ2-1, with D uncertain. V was clipped by 4 bases and J by 8 bases, with 10 bases between them. Germline V lookup: CDR1 SGHRS, CDR2 YFSETQ. This CDR3 is built from 12 residues. Written as DNA, the CDR3 is TGCGCCAGCAGCCCGACTGGGGATGAGCAGTTCTTC. This sequence encodes CASSPTGDEQFF.

The chain is built from TRBV5-1 and TRBJ2-7; possible D gene TRBD1, 6 bases. Trimming stripped 4 bases from V and 2 bases from J, with 13 bases between. The CDR3 sequence is 14 residues long. Germline assignment: CDR1 SGHRS and CDR2 YFSETQ. This chain's CDR3 is CASSSWTATYEQYF. As DNA, the CDR3 is TGCGCCAGCAGCAGTTGGACAGCTACCTACGAGCAGTACTTC.

This clonotype was found a few times. One base away lies a much larger clone, so this may be a sequencing read error. The rearrangement uses TRBV5-1 and TRBJ2-5; TRBD2 aligns across 12 bases. The germline gives CDR1 SGHRS, CDR2 YFSETQ. J gave up 11 bases and V 3 bases, and 14 bases lay outside the gene matches. The CDR3 spans 16 residues. In DNA form, the CDR3 reads TGCGCCAGCAGCTCTTCACTAGCGGGGGGCTACAATGAGCAGTACTTC. Protein product: CASSSSLAGGYNEQYF.

The V gene is TRBV11-2, the J gene TRBJ2-5; D call uncertain. The CDR3 is made up of 18 amino acids. V lost 2 bases and J lost 1, with 20 bases in between. CDR1 and CDR2 from the germline V gene are SGHAT and FQNNGV. CDR3 nucleotide sequence: TGTGCCAGCAGCTTATTATACGCAGGCTCCCCGGCCCAAGAGACCCAGTACTTC. Protein product: CASSLLYAGSPAQETQYF.

This clonotype was picked up many times. This may be a read error, as it is one base from a much larger clone. This chain joins TRBV5-1 and TRBJ2-1; TRBD1 aligns across 8 bases. The J call may be in error: the DNA end matches TRBJ2-7 better. The germline V gene has CDR1 SGHRS and CDR2 YFSETQ. This CDR3 spans 16 amino acids. The CDR3 sequence is CASSTGTGQSYNEQYF. The CDR3 DNA is TGCGCCAGCAGCACCGGGACAGGCCAGTCCTACAATGAGCAGTACTTC.

The V gene is TRBV7-2, the J gene TRBJ1-4, with a possible D match to TRBD1 (5 bases). Germline V gene data show CDR1 as SGHTA and CDR2 as FQGNSA. The V end lost 5 bases, the J end lost 0 bases, and 16 bases lay between the germline ends. The CDR3 is 17 amino acids. The CDR3 reads CASSLSDRKATNEKLFF. The CDR3, as DNA: TGTGCCAGCAGCCTCAGTGACAGAAAAGCAACTAATGAAAAACTGTTTTTT.

This clonotype showed up many times. The genes are TRBV2 and TRBJ1-5; TRBD1 is a possible D gene (5 bases). CDR3 length equals 14 residues. Germline CDR1 and CDR2: SNHLY and FYNNEI. With 2 bases removed from V and 7 bases from J, the gap between germline ends came to 12 bases. The CDR3 loop reads CASSEFRGNQPQHF. The CDR3 DNA sequence: TGTGCCAGCAGTGAATTTAGGGGAAACCAGCCCCAGCATTTT.

The chain combines TRBV30 with TRBJ2-5; no reliable D call. The CDR3 runs to 12 residues. CDR1 and CDR2 (germline): GTSNPN, SVGIG (reference sequence). V lost 4 bases and J lost 2, with 8 bases in between. The CDR3 DNA sequence: TGTGCCTGGAAAGCCAGACAAGAGACCCAGTACTTC. It specifies CAWKARQETQYF.

This clonotype was seen more than once but under ten times. The CDR3 here is CASSLEVSGDGGYTF. Here the CDR3 DNA reads TGTGCCAGCAGCTTAGAGGTATCGGGGGATGGTGGCTACACCTTC. V usage is TRBV11-2 and J usage is TRBJ1-2, with D possibly TRBD1 on 5 matching bases. V lost 0 bases, J lost 7 bases, and 15 bases lay in between. Germline CDR1 and CDR2: SGHAT and FQNNGV. The CDR3 consists of 15 residues. The full variable domain, completed using reference TRBV11-2 and TRBJ1-2, is EAGVAQSPRYKIIEKRQSVAFWCNPISGHATLYWYQQILGQGPKLLIQFQNNGVVDDSQLPKDRFSAERLKGVDSTLKIQPAKLEDSAVYLCASSLEVSGDGGYTFGSGTRLTVV.

In this sample, this clonotype turned up many times. This chain joins TRBV10-3 and TRBJ1-2; tentative D call: TRBD1 (5 bases). The CDR3 spans 15 residues. Germline V gene lookup returns CDR1 ENHRY and CDR2 SYGVKD. The germline V and J ends were trimmed by 2 bases and 6 bases, with 16 bases remaining between them. CDR3: CAISERAGRRNGYTF. Written as DNA, the CDR3 is TGTGCCATCAGTGAGAGGGCAGGGAGAAGAAATGGCTACACCTTC.

The chain uses TRBV10-3 and TRBJ2-5, with 7 bases that match TRBD1. The J call could be wrong; TRBJ2-4 is a better fit for the DNA end. The CDR3 extends over 15 amino acids. Germline CDR1 is ENHRY and CDR2 is SYGVKD. CDR3 residues: CAISESGTVKNIQYF. DNA of the CDR3: TGTGCCATCAGTGAGTCGGGGACAGTCAAAAACATTCAGTACTTC.

This clonotype appeared a few times. A much larger clonotype is one base distant, so this may be a read error. The DNA of the CDR3 is TGCGCCAGCAGCTTTGCCGGGACAGGGGTCGAGCAGTTCTTC. This codes for CASSFAGTGVEQFF. The rearrangement uses TRBV5-1 and TRBJ2-1, with 10 bases identical to TRBD1. Looked up from germline, CDR1 is SGHRS and CDR2 is YFSETQ. The CDR3 consists of 14 residues. V gave up 2 bases and J gave up 10 bases; unmatched junction bases: 6.

This clonotype came up a few times. V and J are TRBV4-3 and TRBJ1-1; D is unclear. The CDR3 has 13 amino acids. Germline lookup yields CDR1 LGHNA and CDR2 YSLEER. Trimming took 1 base from V and 6 from J, leaving 9 bases between them. The CDR3: CASSQVPRAEAFF. The DNA of the CDR3 is TGCGCCAGCAGCCAAGTCCCCCGGGCTGAAGCTTTCTTT.

This clonotype was observed at least ten times. The V call is TRBV4-1, the J call TRBJ2-3; 13 bases line up with TRBD2. The length of the CDR3 is 17 residues. CDR1 is MGHRA, CDR2 YSYEKL, per germline. V trimming: 4 bases; J trimming: 3 bases; junction bases outside the gene matches: 7. The DNA of the CDR3 is TGCGCCAGCAGCCCCGTCGGACTAGCGGGAGATACAGATACGCAGTATTTT. Translating it yields CASSPVGLAGDTDTQYF.